This TCR beta chain was retrieved from a study of blood T cell repertoires in COVID-19. Assay: immunoSEQ multiplex PCR; the TCRdb copy retains only in-frame clones and omits some. The sample lists about 290,000 clones, roughly 90% occurring once. The CDR3 has 13 residues. Trimming removed 3 bases from V and 6 bases from J, with 11 bases in between. The V and J genes are TRBV12-3 or TRBV12-4 and TRBJ1-1; D may be TRBD1 (5 bases). This receptor was identified in a woman aged 35 to 49 who had recovered from COVID-19. The sample was PBMCs or T cells enriched from blood (not recorded which). DNA of the CDR3: TGTGCCAGCAGTTTCAGGGAGGCCGCTGAAGCTTTCTTT. It specifies CASSFREAAEAFF.